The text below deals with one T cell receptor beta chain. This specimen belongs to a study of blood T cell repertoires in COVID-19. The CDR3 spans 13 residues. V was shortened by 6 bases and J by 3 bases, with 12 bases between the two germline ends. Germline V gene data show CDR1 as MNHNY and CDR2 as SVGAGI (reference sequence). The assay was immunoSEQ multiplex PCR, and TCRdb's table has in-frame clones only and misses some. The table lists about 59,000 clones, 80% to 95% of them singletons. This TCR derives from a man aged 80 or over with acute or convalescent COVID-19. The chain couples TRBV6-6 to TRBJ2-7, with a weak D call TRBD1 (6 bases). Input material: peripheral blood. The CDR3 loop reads CASSPGTYYEQYF. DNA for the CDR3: TGTGCCAGCAGCCCCGGGACATACTACGAGCAGTACTTC.